This T cell receptor (beta chain) was sequenced during a study of T cell responses to AZD1222 COVID-19 vaccine. General study results and limits: Spike-wide vaccine-associated CD4 TCRs dominated at 160-218 and 743-854.

Trimming took 3 bases from V and 4 from J; bases not matched to a gene: 6. From germline, CDR1 is SGHNT and CDR2 YENEEA. The CDR3 runs to 15 residues. As for this clone: Its antigen is as yet unknown.

TCRdb's copy holds only in-frame clones and misses some; the assay was immunoSEQ multiplex PCR. Of 85,000 to 100,000 clones listed, 65% to 90% are singletons. J is TRBJ1-2 and V is TRBV11-3, with 9 bases fitting TRBD1. This clonotype was obtained from an adult in good health. Sample: peripheral blood, taken on day 0 of AZD1222 vaccination. The CDR3 reads CASSFAPGQGYGYTF. The CDR3 bases are TGTGCCAGCAGCTTTGCCCCGGGACAGGGCTATGGCTACACCTTC.